This entry lists 2 T cell receptor beta chains sequenced from one sample in a study of CD8+ T cells in alopecia areata. cDNA serving as the sequencing template came from extracted, reverse transcribed RNA. Method: immunoSEQ multiplex PCR; TCRdb's copy keeps in-frame clones and lacks some. The sample records some 130,000 clones, under 60% being singletons. This specimen was CD4+ T cells sorted from blood, taken at week 0. These receptors originate from a human donor with alopecia areata.

The rearrangement links TRBV15 to TRBJ2-5; D is perhaps TRBD2 (5 bases). CDR1 and CDR2 from the germline V gene are LNHNV and YYDKDF (reference sequence). Trimming stripped 8 bases from V and 3 bases from J, with 13 bases between. There are 13 residues in the CDR3. The chain's CDR3 is CATRRTLKETQYF. In DNA, the CDR3 is TGTGCCACCCGGAGGACCTTAAAAGAGACCCAGTACTTC.

This chain connects TRBV2 to TRBJ2-5; D gene uncertain. Germline V gene sequence: CDR1 SNHLY, CDR2 FYNNEI. This CDR3 spans 12 amino acids. Trimming took 6 bases from V and 7 from J, leaving 12 bases between them. The CDR3 loop is CASRGPSWTQYF. Here the CDR3 DNA reads TGTGCCAGCAGAGGTCCATCATGGACCCAGTACTTC. Full variable domain (outside the CDR3, taken from reference TRBV2 and TRBJ2-5): EPEVTQTPSHQVTQMGQEVILRCVPISNHLYFYWYRQILGQKVEFLVSFYNNEISEKSEIFDDQFSVERPDGSNFTLKIRSTKLEDSAMYFCASRGPSWTQYFGPGTRLLVL.